This TCR beta chain was captured by sequencing in a study of blood T cells in healthy people across ages. This clonotype was seen only a few times. Its cognate antigen is unknown. For the second PCR, which ran for 7 to 11 cycles, a sample-barcoded 5' primer and a J-beta primer mix were used. From the 5' RACE reads, TCRdb called clonotypes with MiXCR, one entry per CDR3 protein. This table has 1,800,000 or so distinct CDR3 sequences, approximately 40% appearing once. Whole-study findings and limits: Observed TCR beta diversity per million T cells went down as age went up. This fall followed a roughly linear course with age.

The CDR3 sequence is 14 residues long. Losses at the gene ends were 6 bases for V and 8 bases for J; bases not matched to a gene: 7. Per germline, CDR1 MRHNA and CDR2 SNTAGT. Sequenced material: blood. The genes are TRBV6-4 and TRBJ2-1; 10 bases map to TRBD2. The sequence was collected from a human donor in good health. CDR3 in amino acids: CASSGTSAKDEQFF. The CDR3, as DNA: TGTGCCAGCAGCGGGACTAGCGCTAAGGATGAGCAGTTCTTC.